This TCR beta chain was identified in a study of CD8+CD57+ T cells in acquired aplastic anemia. Worth noting for this clonotype: The target antigen is unknown.

It was patients with CD8+CD57+ cell expansion by flow cytometry who were chosen for sequencing. Severe acquired aplastic anemia was diagnosed in all patients. Whole-study findings and limits: Comparison of patients with controls identified nearly 30 shared CD8+ CDR3 sequences.

The template used for profiling TCR beta VDJ and CDR3 was genomic DNA. TCRdb re-derived calls from the reads in MiXCR, one entry per CDR3 protein. The data contain about 180,000 distinct CDR3 sequences, around 50% of them seen just once; the ten biggest clones take up 1.1%. This sequence originates from a human donor with aplastic anemia. Source material: sorted CD4+, CD8+, or CD8+CD57+ T cells (not recorded which) from PBMCs.

In nucleotides, the CDR3 is TGTGCCACCGGTGTCGGGAGGAATAGCAATCAGCCCCAGCATTTT. It codes for CATGVGRNSNQPQHF. The rearrangement uses TRBV10-3 and TRBJ1-5; D not resolved. Trimming left V 10 bases short and J 0 bases short, with 16 bases between. The V gene's germline CDR1 is ENHRY and CDR2 SYGVKD. The length of the CDR3 is 15 residues.